This TCR beta chain comes out of a study of blood T cell repertoires in COVID-19. Study-wide context: Samples of COVID-19 (acute and convalescent) were obtained from the United States, Italy and Spain. The analysed material was cDNA or gDNA that came from T cells, B-cell-depleted T cells, or PBMCs.

Authors' methods: For nucleated cells, counts were estimated from reference gene primer amplification. Libraries were prepared by immunoSEQ multiplex PCR; TCRdb keeps only in-frame clonotypes and omits some of them. V, J and clone size derive from that table, while D and trimming were established from the DNA sequence. The data show approximately 400,000 clones, with about 80% seen just once and about 1.2% held by the top ten. Germline V gene lookup returns CDR1 LNHNV and CDR2 YYDKDF (reference sequence). V was pared by 2 bases and J by 4 bases, with 20 bases between. The CDR3 sequence is 17 residues long.

The source material was peripheral blood. The chain links TRBV15 to TRBJ1-2, with a possible D match to TRBD1 (6 bases). The sequence came from a human donor with acute or convalescent COVID-19. The donor label of this sample is uncertain. The CDR3 DNA reads TGTGCCACCAGCAGATCAGCTGCCAGGGGTTTAGGCTATGGCTACACCTTC. This translates into CATSRSAARGLGYGYTF.